These 30 T cell receptor beta chains originate from one sample sequenced in a study of shared clonotypes between healthy human individuals. TCRdb's copy holds only in-frame clones and misses some; the assay was immunoSEQ multiplex PCR. Seen here are 2 million to 3 million clones, under 95% observed once, and the top ten hold approximately 0.35%. The source material was naive CD4+ T cells from PBMCs. Subset specified: CD45RA+ positively selected. All receptors come from a man younger than 35 in good health. Some clones in this sample may be carry-over from other donors' samples.

The V gene is TRBV28, the J gene TRBJ2-7, with D tentatively TRBD2 (6 bases). This CDR3 has 12 residues. Germline CDR1 and CDR2: MDHEN and SYDVKM. With 7 bases removed from V and 7 bases from J, the gap between germline ends came to 14 bases. The CDR3 region is CASMDYHREQYF. In DNA, the CDR3 is TGTGCCAGCATGGACTACCACCGGGAGCAGTACTTC.

This chain links TRBV7-8 with TRBJ1-2, with a possible D match to TRBD1 (5 bases). CDR3 size: 17 residues. CDR1 and CDR2 from the germline V gene are SGHVS and FQNEAQ. Trimming stripped 2 bases from V and 7 bases from J, with 23 bases between. In DNA, the CDR3 is TGTGCCAGCAGCTTAACGCCAGGGATTTGGCAGGATCTTGGCTACACCTTC. Translating gives CASSLTPGIWQDLGYTF.

CDR3 sequence (DNA): TGTGCCAGCAGCTTAGGGGTACGGCAGTATTTT. Its protein product is CASSLGVRQYF. V gene TRBV7-3 combines with J gene TRBJ2-3, with D unclear. Looked up from germline, CDR1 is SGHTA and CDR2 is FQGTGA. Trimming pared 2 bases from V and 11 bases from J, leaving 8 bases between. CDR3 length: 11 amino acids.

The chain has TRBV9 and TRBJ2-7, with D maybe TRBD1 (5 bases). Germline V gene sequence: CDR1 SGDLS, CDR2 YYNGEE. The V gene lost 0 bases and the J gene lost 3 bases, with 10 bases spanning the gap. The CDR3 sequence is 14 residues long. The CDR3 region is CASSVGQKIYEQYF. CDR3 bases: TGTGCCAGCAGCGTAGGACAGAAAATCTACGAGCAGTACTTC.

This clone was recorded once. One end of the junction fails to match germline, which may point to a read error. This rearrangement joins TRBV5-8 to TRBJ2-5, with D possibly called TRBD1 or TRBD2 (5 bases each). The CDR3 is 10 amino acids. Germline lookup yields CDR1 SGHTS and CDR2 YDEGEE. CDR3 loop: CASSGGLRDF. The CDR3 coding sequence is TGTGCCAGCAGTGGGGGTCTCCGAGACTTC.

This chain links TRBV29-1 with TRBJ2-5; D gene uncertain. The CDR3 has 13 amino acids. Per germline, CDR1 SQVTM and CDR2 ANQGSEA. CDR3 sequence (DNA): TGCGGGGTCCGTAGCAAGCTAAGGGAGACCCAGTACTTC. Residues: CGVRSKLRETQYF. Combining the CDR3 with reference TRBV29-1 and TRBJ2-5 gives the whole variable domain SAVISQKPSRDICQRGTSLTIQCQVDSQVTMMFWYRQQPGQSLTLIATANQGSEATYESGFVIDKFPISRPNLTFSTLTVSNMSPEDSSIYLCGVRSKLRETQYFGPGTRLLVL.

With respect to this clone: Other DNA sequences of this sample code for an identical CDR3. The chain joins TRBV5-5 to TRBJ2-7; no definite D call. The CDR3 length is 13 residues. CDR1 SGHKS and CDR2 YYEKEE come from the germline V gene (reference sequence). V lost 0 bases, J lost 3 bases, and 7 bases lay in between. In DNA, the CDR3 is TGTGCCAGCAGCTTGGCCCCCTTCTACGAGCAGTACTTC. As protein: CASSLAPFYEQYF. Based on the CDR3 plus reference TRBV5-5 and TRBJ2-7, the full variable domain is DAGVTQSPTHLIKTRGQQVTLRCSPISGHKSVSWYQQVLGQGPQFIFQYYEKEERGRGNFPDRFSARQFPNYSSELNVNALLLGDSALYLCASSLAPFYEQYFGPGTRLTVT.

This chain links TRBV5-4 with TRBJ2-6; TRBD1 matches at 7 bases. The CDR3 length is 16 residues. Losses at the gene ends were 4 bases for V and 0 bases for J; bases not matched to a gene: 4. The V gene's germline CDR1 is SGHNT and CDR2 YYREEE (reference sequence). Here the CDR3 reads CASSRGQVSGANVLTF. The CDR3 DNA sequence: TGTGCCAGCAGCCGTGGACAGGTCTCTGGGGCCAACGTCCTGACTTTC.

This sequence joins TRBV5-1 and TRBJ2-1; D might be TRBD1 (5 bases). V gave up 6 bases and J gave up 0 bases, with 13 bases separating them. The germline gives CDR1 SGHRS, CDR2 YFSETQ. CDR3 length: 15 residues. The CDR3 bases are TGCGCCAGCAACCAGGGCGGACGCTCCTACAATGAGCAGTTCTTC. Its translation: CASNQGGRSYNEQFF. The complete variable domain, with remaining parts taken from reference TRBV5-1 and TRBJ2-1, reads KAGVTQTPRYLIKTRGQQVTLSCSPISGHRSVSWYQQTPGQGLQFLFEYFSETQRNKGNFPGRFSGRQFSNSRSEMNVSTLELGDSALYLCASNQGGRSYNEQFFGPGTRLTVL.

The gene calls are TRBV6-5 and TRBJ2-1; a weak D match, TRBD1 (5 bases). In germline, CDR1 is MNHEY, CDR2 SVGAGI. The CDR3 runs 15 residues. V lost 6 bases and J lost 0, with 12 bases in between. The CDR3 DNA reads TGTGCCAGCAGCAAAGACAGAATCTCCTACAATGAGCAGTTCTTC. Amino acids: CASSKDRISYNEQFF.

This clone was counted a single time. The rearrangement links TRBV30 to TRBJ2-3; 9 bases agree with TRBD1. The V segment lost 5 bases and the J segment 2 bases; nucleotides outside the gene matches: 2. Germline V gene sequence: CDR1 GTSNPN, CDR2 SVGIG (reference sequence). The CDR3 is 13 residues long. The CDR3 sequence is CAWDRGNTDTQYF. CDR3 in DNA: TGTGCCTGGGACAGGGGGAACACAGATACGCAGTATTTT.

The CDR3, as DNA: TGTGCCAGCAGCGCCGCCGGGGACAGCCTTTACGAGCAGTACTTC. It translates to CASSAAGDSLYEQYF. The rearrangement uses TRBV6-5 and TRBJ2-7; TRBD1 agrees at 7 bases. Trimming removed 6 bases from V and 4 bases from J; junction bases left unmatched: 12. This CDR3 has 15 residues. Germline loops: CDR1 MNHEY, CDR2 SVGAGI.

This clone was observed a single time. The chain recombines TRBV7-9 with TRBJ2-3; D may correspond to TRBD1 or TRBD2 (5 bases each). V lost 5 bases to trimming and J lost 6 bases, with 15 bases between them. This CDR3 is built from 14 residues. From germline, CDR1 is SEHNR and CDR2 FQNEAQ (reference sequence). The CDR3 DNA is TGTGCCAGCAGCGTAGGGACCCCGGCGGATACGCAGTATTTT. Amino acids: CASSVGTPADTQYF.

This clone has a single count. The J gene is TRBJ2-7, the V gene TRBV5-1, with 9 bases matching TRBD2. This CDR3 comprises 18 residues. Trimming removed 3 bases from V and 2 bases from J; junction bases left unmatched: 15. From germline, CDR1 is SGHRS and CDR2 YFSETQ. CDR3 sequence: CASSSGPSGASHTYEQYF. The CDR3 nucleotides are TGCGCCAGCAGCTCGGGGCCTAGCGGGGCATCCCACACCTACGAGCAGTACTTC. The full variable domain, completed using reference TRBV5-1 and TRBJ2-7, is KAGVTQTPRYLIKTRGQQVTLSCSPISGHRSVSWYQQTPGQGLQFLFEYFSETQRNKGNFPGRFSGRQFSNSRSEMNVSTLELGDSALYLCASSSGPSGASHTYEQYFGPGTRLTVT.

This clone was recorded only once. This rearrangement joins TRBV7-8 to TRBJ2-5; unclear D gene. This CDR3 region has 14 residues. Germline V gives CDR1 SGHVS, CDR2 FQNEAQ. The V end was cut by 2 bases, the J end by 7 bases, with 14 bases between. The DNA for the CDR3 is TGTGCCAGCAGCTTACCTCCTATCGAGGCGACCCAGTACTTC. Protein product: CASSLPPIEATQYF.

The DNA of the CDR3 is TGTGCCAGCATCCCGTGGAGGGTCAATGAGCAGTTCTTC. Translating it yields CASIPWRVNEQFF. The chain has TRBV7-8 and TRBJ2-1, with D perhaps TRBD2 (6 bases). Germline CDR1 reads SGHVS; CDR2 reads FQNEAQ. The CDR3 covers 13 residues. Trimming stripped 7 bases from V and 6 bases from J, with 13 bases between. Variable domain in full (rest from reference TRBV7-8 and TRBJ2-1): GAGVSQSPRYKVAKRGQDVALRCDPISGHVSLFWYQQALGQGPEFLTYFQNEAQLDKSGLPSDRFFAERPEGSVSTLKIQRTQQEDSAVYLCASIPWRVNEQFFGPGTRLTVL.

The J gene is TRBJ2-1, the V gene TRBV27; 7 bases map to TRBD2. This CDR3 has 14 residues. From germline, CDR1 is MNHEY and CDR2 SMNVEV (reference sequence). Unmatched junction bases numbered 9, after V lost 5 bases and J lost 8 bases. The CDR3 protein is CASSTRLASDEQFF. Written as DNA, the CDR3 is TGTGCCAGCAGTACTAGACTAGCCTCCGATGAGCAGTTCTTC.

The V call is TRBV6-6, the J call TRBJ1-4; D unresolved. CDR1 and CDR2 (germline): MNHNY, SVGAGI (reference sequence). The CDR3 is 13 amino acids. The germline V and J ends were trimmed by 6 bases and 0 bases, with 5 bases remaining between them. CDR3 sequence: CASSLTTNEKLFF. CDR3 nucleotides: TGTGCCAGCAGCCTAACAACTAATGAAAAACTGTTTTTT.

V is TRBV5-1 and J is TRBJ2-7; 12 nucleotides agree with TRBD2. CDR3 length: 16 amino acids. Germline V gene sequence: CDR1 SGHRS, CDR2 YFSETQ. The V gene end was trimmed by 4 bases and the J gene end by 7 bases; junction bases not matched to a gene: 12. CDR3: CASSLGLAGPPGEQYF. Here the CDR3 DNA reads TGCGCCAGCAGCCTCGGACTAGCGGGGCCCCCCGGGGAGCAGTACTTC. The variable domain in full, with the rest retrieved from reference TRBV5-1 and TRBJ2-7, is KAGVTQTPRYLIKTRGQQVTLSCSPISGHRSVSWYQQTPGQGLQFLFEYFSETQRNKGNFPGRFSGRQFSNSRSEMNVSTLELGDSALYLCASSLGLAGPPGEQYFGPGTRLTVT.

As concerns this clone: This specimen includes other DNA sequences encoding the same CDR3. The chain uses TRBV7-2 and TRBJ2-7, with a possible D match to TRBD2 (5 bases). Germline V gene sequence: CDR1 SGHTA, CDR2 FQGNSA. The CDR3 contains 13 residues. V was shortened by 1 base and J by 4 bases, with 8 bases between the two germline ends. CDR3 bases: TGTGCCAGCAGCTTAGGACGAGGGTACGAGCAGTACTTC. It encodes CASSLGRGYEQYF. The complete variable domain, with remaining parts taken from reference TRBV7-2 and TRBJ2-7, reads GAGVSQSPSNKVTEKGKDVELRCDPISGHTALYWYRQSLGQGLEFLIYFQGNSAPDKSGLPSDRFSAERTGGSVSTLTIQRTQQEDSAVYLCASSLGRGYEQYFGPGTRLTVT.

CDR3 amino acids: CASKPGGSLRDTQYF. The CDR3 nucleotides read TGTGCCAGCAAACCCGGCGGAAGCCTGAGAGATACGCAGTATTTT. The V and J genes are TRBV6-1 and TRBJ2-3, with unresolved D. Germline lookup yields CDR1 MNHNS and CDR2 SASEGT. The CDR3 covers 15 residues. With 7 bases removed from V and 5 bases from J, the gap between germline ends came to 19 bases.

V gene TRBV27 combines with J gene TRBJ2-7, with a weak D call TRBD1 (6 bases). Trimming took 1 base from V and 5 from J, leaving 9 bases between them. The CDR3 consists of 13 residues. Germline assignment: CDR1 MNHEY and CDR2 SMNVEV (reference sequence). CDR3 residues: CASSLFGTNEQYF. CDR3 coding DNA: TGTGCCAGCAGTTTATTCGGGACAAACGAGCAGTACTTC.

The V gene is TRBV5-1, the J gene TRBJ2-3; D is perhaps TRBD1 (5 bases). CDR1 is SGHRS, CDR2 YFSETQ, per germline. Trimming stripped 0 bases from V and 1 base from J, with 9 bases between. This CDR3 region has 15 residues. The CDR3 protein is CASSLVAQGTDTQYF. CDR3 nucleotide sequence: TGCGCCAGCAGCTTGGTAGCACAGGGCACAGATACGCAGTATTTT.

CDR3 DNA sequence: TGTGCCAGCAGTCGGAGAAGCACAGATACGCAGTATTTT. Translation: CASSRRSTDTQYF. The chain recombines TRBV27 with TRBJ2-3; no clear D gene. The germline CDR1 and CDR2 sequences are MNHEY and SMNVEV (reference sequence). Trimming shortened V by 5 bases and J by 0 bases, and 6 bases separated the two germline ends. This CDR3 has 13 residues.

The chain links TRBV7-9 to TRBJ2-1; D uncertain. This CDR3 has 13 residues. The germline V and J ends were trimmed by 1 base and 9 bases, with 10 bases remaining between them. Germline CDR1 and CDR2: SEHNR and FQNEAQ (reference sequence). The CDR3 protein is CASSLEVWTEQFF. CDR3 DNA sequence: TGTGCCAGCAGCTTAGAAGTGTGGACTGAGCAGTTCTTC.

The chain has TRBV7-2 and TRBJ1-2, with a possible D match to TRBD1 (6 bases). The CDR3 runs 17 residues. CDR1 and CDR2 (germline): SGHTA, FQGNSA. V was shortened by 5 bases and J by 0 bases, with 19 bases between the two germline ends. In DNA form, the CDR3 reads TGTGCCAGCAGCCCCCCTCCCGGGACACCATCTAACTATGGCTACACCTTC. This translates into CASSPPPGTPSNYGYTF.

On this clone itself: The same CDR3 can be traced to other DNA sequences in this sample. The rearrangement joins TRBV29-1 to TRBJ2-5; 10 bases are shared with TRBD2. The length of the CDR3 is 12 residues. CDR1 SQVTM and CDR2 ANQGSEA come from the germline V gene. V was clipped by 5 bases and J by 3 bases; unmatched bases: 0. This CDR3 is CSVLAGEETQYF. For the CDR3, the DNA is TGCAGCGTTCTAGCGGGAGAAGAGACCCAGTACTTC.

The chain is built from TRBV7-2 and TRBJ1-3, with D unclear. The CDR3 is made up of 13 amino acids. Germline V CDR1 and CDR2: SGHTA, FQGNSA. Between the trimmed V and J ends, which lost 4 bases and 4 bases, there was a span of 8 bases. CDR3 loop: CASSSVRGNTIYF. The CDR3 coding sequence is TGTGCCAGCAGCTCCGTCAGAGGAAACACCATATATTTT.

J is TRBJ1-2 and V is TRBV28, with D hard to call. CDR1 is MDHEN, CDR2 SYDVKM, per germline. The CDR3 has 15 amino acids. Trimming shortened V by 0 bases and J by 6 bases, and 14 bases separated the two germline ends. The chain's CDR3 is CASSLWAYKEDGYTF. The CDR3 nucleotides are TGTGCCAGCAGTTTATGGGCTTATAAAGAGGATGGCTACACCTTC.

This sequence joins TRBV4-2 and TRBJ2-2; D is unclear. Per germline, CDR1 LGHNA and CDR2 YNFKEQ. This CDR3 region has 16 residues. Trimming pared 0 bases from V and 6 bases from J, leaving 14 bases between. The CDR3 loop is CASSQEAAFGSGELFF. The CDR3 DNA is TGTGCCAGCAGCCAAGAGGCGGCCTTTGGTTCCGGGGAGCTGTTTTTT.